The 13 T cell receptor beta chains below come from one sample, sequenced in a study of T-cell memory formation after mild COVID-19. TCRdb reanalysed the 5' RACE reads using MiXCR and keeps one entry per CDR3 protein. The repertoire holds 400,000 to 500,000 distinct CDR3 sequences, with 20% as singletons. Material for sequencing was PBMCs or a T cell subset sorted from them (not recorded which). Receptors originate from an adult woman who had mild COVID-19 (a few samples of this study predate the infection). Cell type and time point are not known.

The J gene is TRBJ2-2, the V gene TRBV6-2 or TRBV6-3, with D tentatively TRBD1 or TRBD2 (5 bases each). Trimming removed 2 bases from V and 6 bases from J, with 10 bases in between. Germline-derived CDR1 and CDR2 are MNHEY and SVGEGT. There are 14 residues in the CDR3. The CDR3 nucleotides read TGTGCCAGCAGTTACCGAGGGGTACCCGGGGAGCTGTTTTTT. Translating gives CASSYRGVPGELFF.

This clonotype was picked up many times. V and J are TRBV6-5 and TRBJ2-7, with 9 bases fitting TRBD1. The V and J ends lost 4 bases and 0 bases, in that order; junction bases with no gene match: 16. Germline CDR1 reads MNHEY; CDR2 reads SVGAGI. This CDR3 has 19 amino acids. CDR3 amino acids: CASSFELLGTGSFSYEQYF. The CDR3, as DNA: TGTGCCAGCAGTTTCGAACTCCTCGGGACAGGGTCTTTCTCCTACGAGCAGTACTTC.

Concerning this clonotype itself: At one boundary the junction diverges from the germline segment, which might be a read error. The CDR3 loop reads CSAGDRGGVYLADTQYF. In DNA, the CDR3 is TGCAGTGCTGGAGACAGAGGGGGAGTATATTTGGCAGATACGCAGTATTTT. The chain couples TRBV20-1 to TRBJ2-3, with a possible D match to TRBD1 (6 bases). The CDR3 extends over 17 amino acids. Germline V gene sequence: CDR1 DFQATT, CDR2 SNEGSKA (reference sequence).

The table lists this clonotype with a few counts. In nucleotides, the CDR3 is TGTGCCAGCAGGCCTAGCGGTAGCACAGATACGCAGTATTTT. Translating it yields CASRPSGSTDTQYF. The chain has TRBV12-3 or TRBV12-4 and TRBJ2-3; 7 positions agree with TRBD2. Trimming cost V 6 bases and J 0 bases; bases outside gene matches: 3. This CDR3 has 14 residues.

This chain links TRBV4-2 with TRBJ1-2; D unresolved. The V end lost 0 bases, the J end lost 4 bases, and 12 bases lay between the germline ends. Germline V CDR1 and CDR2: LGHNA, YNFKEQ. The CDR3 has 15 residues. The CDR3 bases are TGTGCCAGCAGCCAAGATCTGGGGAGCCTCTATGGCTACACCTTC. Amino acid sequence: CASSQDLGSLYGYTF.

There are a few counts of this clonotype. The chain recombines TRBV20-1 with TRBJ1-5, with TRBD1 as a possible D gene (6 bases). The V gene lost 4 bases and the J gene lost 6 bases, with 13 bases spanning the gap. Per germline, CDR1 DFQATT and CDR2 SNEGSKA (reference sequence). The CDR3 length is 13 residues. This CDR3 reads CSAITGSGQPQHF. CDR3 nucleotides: TGCAGTGCTATTACAGGGTCAGGTCAGCCCCAGCATTTT.

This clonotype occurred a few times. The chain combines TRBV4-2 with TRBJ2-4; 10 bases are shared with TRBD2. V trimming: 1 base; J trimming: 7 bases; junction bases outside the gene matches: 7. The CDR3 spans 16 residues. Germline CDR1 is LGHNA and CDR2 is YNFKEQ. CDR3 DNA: TGTGCCAGCAGCCAAGGGGGGACTAGCGCCCAGAACATTCAGTACTTC. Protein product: CASSQGGTSAQNIQYF.

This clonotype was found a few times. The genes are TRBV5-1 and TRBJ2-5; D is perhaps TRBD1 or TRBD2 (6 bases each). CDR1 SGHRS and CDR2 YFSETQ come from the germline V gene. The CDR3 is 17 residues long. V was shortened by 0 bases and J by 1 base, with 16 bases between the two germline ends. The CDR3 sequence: CASSLVGGAGGQETQYF. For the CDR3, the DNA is TGCGCCAGCAGCTTGGTCGGGGGCGCGGGCGGCCAAGAGACCCAGTACTTC. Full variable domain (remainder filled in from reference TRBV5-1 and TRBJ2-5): KAGVTQTPRYLIKTRGQQVTLSCSPISGHRSVSWYQQTPGQGLQFLFEYFSETQRNKGNFPGRFSGRQFSNSRSEMNVSTLELGDSALYLCASSLVGGAGGQETQYFGPGTRLLVL.

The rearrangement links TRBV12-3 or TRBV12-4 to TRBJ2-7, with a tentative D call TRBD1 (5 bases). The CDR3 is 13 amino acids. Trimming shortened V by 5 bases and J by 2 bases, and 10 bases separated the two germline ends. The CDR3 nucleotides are TGTGCCAGCAGTAATCAGGGAACCTACGAGCAGTACTTC. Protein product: CASSNQGTYEQYF.

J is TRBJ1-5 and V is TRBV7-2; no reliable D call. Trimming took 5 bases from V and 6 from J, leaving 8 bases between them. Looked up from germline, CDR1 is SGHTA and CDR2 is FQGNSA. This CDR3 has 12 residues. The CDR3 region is CASSTLRQPQHF. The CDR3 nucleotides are TGTGCCAGCAGCACCCTCCGTCAGCCCCAGCATTTT.

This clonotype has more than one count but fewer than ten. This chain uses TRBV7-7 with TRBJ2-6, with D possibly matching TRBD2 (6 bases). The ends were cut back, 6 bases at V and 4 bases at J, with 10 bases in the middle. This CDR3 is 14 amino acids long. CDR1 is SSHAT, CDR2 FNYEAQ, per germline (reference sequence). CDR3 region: CASRSAGGANVLTF. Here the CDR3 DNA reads TGTGCCAGCAGATCGGCGGGGGGGGCCAACGTCCTGACTTTC.

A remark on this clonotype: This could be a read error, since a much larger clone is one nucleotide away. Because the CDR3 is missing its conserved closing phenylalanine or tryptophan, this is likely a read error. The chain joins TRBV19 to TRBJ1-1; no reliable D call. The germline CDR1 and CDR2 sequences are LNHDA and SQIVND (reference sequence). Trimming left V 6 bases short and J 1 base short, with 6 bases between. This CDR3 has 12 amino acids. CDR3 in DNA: TGTGCCAGTAGCCCCCAGAACACTGAAGCTTTCCTT. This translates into CASSPQNTEAFL.

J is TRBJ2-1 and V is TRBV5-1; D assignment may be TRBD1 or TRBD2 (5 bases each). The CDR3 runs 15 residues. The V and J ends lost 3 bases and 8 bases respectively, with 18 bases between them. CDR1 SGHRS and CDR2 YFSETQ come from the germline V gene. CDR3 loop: CASSSGTTAMYEQFF. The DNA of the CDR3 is TGCGCCAGCAGCTCCGGGACCACAGCGATGTATGAGCAGTTCTTC.